A selection of T cell receptor beta chains follows, all from one sample in a study of blood T cell repertoires in COVID-19. Clones were read by immunoSEQ multiplex PCR, and TCRdb kept only the in-frame ones, dropping some. Of 350,000 to 450,000 clones in the sample, around 87% are singletons; the top ten hold 2% to 2.5%. The sample taken for sequencing was peripheral blood. The receptors here all came from a woman aged 55 to 70 with COVID-19, enrolled during active disease. CDR3s include the opening cysteine and the closing phenylalanine or tryptophan. The D gene is left open where the match is weak. Clone sizes are given selectively: once, few, many, or a class where the clone is expanded.

>TRBD1|TRBV11-1|TRBJ2-5|-
TGTGCCAGCAGCTTGGGACAGGGAATGGTGGAGACCCAGTACTTC
CASSLGQGMVETQYF
>-|TRBV6-2/TRBV6-3|TRBJ2-6|-
TGTGCCAGCAGTTACCGGGCGGGTGCCTCTGGGGCCAACGTCCTGACTTTC
CASSYRAGASGANVLTF
>-|TRBV5-4|TRBJ2-2|-
TGTGCCAGCAGCTCACACAATTGGGCCACCGGGGAGCTGTTTTTT
CASSSHNWATGELFF
>-|TRBV28|TRBJ2-7|-
TGTGCCAGCAGTTTCCCGCAAGTAGGGACTGATTCCTACGAGCAGTACTTC
CASSFPQVGTDSYEQYF
>-|TRBV7-9|TRBJ2-2|-
TGTGCCAGCAGCCCACTACGGGGTACCACCGGGGAGCTGTTTTTT
CASSPLRGTTGELFF
>TRBD1|TRBV3-1/TRBV3-2|TRBJ1-2|-
TGTGCCAGCAGCCAGACAGGGCATAAGGGCTACACCTTC
CASSQTGHKGYTF
>-|TRBV5-8|TRBJ2-3|-
TGTGCCAGCAGCTTTGGCAGGGTAGAGGCAGATACGCAGTATTTT
CASSFGRVEADTQYF
>-|TRBV27|TRBJ1-2|-
TGTGCCAGCAGTCCCTCGGGAAGGGCCAACTATGGCTACACCTTC
CASSPSGRANYGYTF
>-|TRBV7-2|TRBJ1-5|-
TGTGCCAGCAGCTTAGGTTCAGGCCGAAATCAGCCCCAGCATTTT
CASSLGSGRNQPQHF
>TRBD2|TRBV7-3|TRBJ2-1|-
TGTGCCAGCAGCTCCCTCTTAGCGGGGGACAATGAGCAGTTCTTC
CASSSLLAGDNEQFF
>TRBD1|TRBV2|TRBJ1-2|once
TGTGCCAGCACTAATCTCCCATGGACAGGGGAATTGAGGGGCTACACCTTC
CASTNLPWTGELRGYTF
>-|TRBV3-1/TRBV3-2|TRBJ1-1|-
TGTGCCAGCAGCTCGCGGACGGGGATTAACACTGAAGCTTTCTTT
CASSSRTGINTEAFF
>TRBD2|TRBV5-1|TRBJ2-3|once
TGCGCCAGCAGCTTGACGAGCGGGGGGAAAGCGGATACGCAGTATTTT
CASSLTSGGKADTQYF
>-|TRBV5-1|TRBJ1-5|-
TGCGCCAGCAGCTTGGTTGGCAGCAGCGATCAGCCCCAGCATTTT
CASSLVGSSDQPQHF
>TRBD1|TRBV5-1|TRBJ2-1|-
TGCGCCAGCAGCTTCCTTCCCGGGACAGTTTTTTACAATGAGCAGTTCTTC
CASSFLPGTVFYNEQFF
>TRBD2|TRBV5-1|TRBJ2-1|-
TGCGCCAGCAGCTTAGGGCTAGCGGGGGACTACAATGAGCAGTTCTTC
CASSLGLAGDYNEQFF
>-|TRBV7-3|TRBJ1-1|-
TGTGCCAGCAGCTTCCAGGTTTTGAACACTGAAGCTTTCTTT
CASSFQVLNTEAFF
>TRBD1|TRBV19|TRBJ2-3|-
TGTGCCAGTAGTCCCAGGGACAGGGACACAGATACGCAGTATTTT
CASSPRDRDTDTQYF
>TRBD2|TRBV6-4|TRBJ2-1|-
TGTGCCAGCAGCTATAGCGGGGCCAGCTCCTACAATGAGCAGTTCTTC
CASSYSGASSYNEQFF
>-|TRBV19|TRBJ1-2|-
TGTGCCAGTAGTACTGACAGTAACTATGGCTACACCTTC
CASSTDSNYGYTF
>TRBD1|TRBV7-3|TRBJ2-1|-
TGTGCCAGCAGCTTAGATCTCCAGGGGGTACACAATGAGCAGTTCTTC
CASSLDLQGVHNEQFF
>TRBD2|TRBV6-4|TRBJ2-1|-
TGTGCCAGCAGCGGCTACGGGACTAGCGATTACAATGAGCAGTTCTTC
CASSGYGTSDYNEQFF
>TRBD2|TRBV5-1|TRBJ2-7|-
TGCGCCAGCAGCACTCCGGGACGACTTCGGGGGGAGCCCTACGAGCAGTACTTC
CASSTPGRLRGEPYEQYF